This T cell receptor beta chain was found in a study of human T cells and chemical hapten exposure. Across the whole study: Donors were sensitized with 2% DPC on the upper inner arm. After 6 days, upper back 0.01% DPC patch tests were scored. Largely, small differences in pooled library volume made per-sample TCR yields vary.

This CDR3 spans 13 amino acids. CDR1 and CDR2 (germline): SGHTA, FQGTGA. Trimming took off 5 bases at V and 5 bases at J, with 12 bases between the two ends. TCRdb re-analysed the RACE reads in MiXCR, keeping a single row per CDR3 protein. The sample carries tens of thousands of distinct CDR3 sequences, roughly 11% recorded once. The time point here: patch test 3, about 24 weeks after DPC sensitization. The treatment: therapeutic diphenylcyclopropenone sensitization with weekly scalp DPC. Blood draws preceded each patch test application. The chain joins TRBV7-3 to TRBJ1-1; D gene ambiguous. Sequencing used whole blood, obtained in connection with sensitization to the hapten diphenylcyclopropenone (DPC). The TCR was taken from a woman aged 25 to 39 with alopecia areata. Some clones in this sample may be carry-over from other donors' samples. DNA for the CDR3: TGTGCCAGCAGCCGCTTCCGTGGGACTGAAGCTTTCTTT. It translates to CASSRFRGTEAFF.